The 21 T cell receptor beta chains listed next were all sequenced from one sample in a study of T cell responses to AZD1222 COVID-19 vaccine. TCRdb's table, derived via immunoSEQ multiplex PCR, lists solely in-frame clones and lacks some. The profile covers approximately 270,000 clones, with around 92% appearing a single time and approximately 0.52% taken by the ten largest. The input for sequencing was peripheral blood, taken 28 days after the second AZD1222 dose. Source of these receptors: an adult who received the AZD1222 COVID-19 vaccine.

The chain is built from TRBV27 and TRBJ1-2; 8 nucleotides agree with TRBD1. Germline CDR1 and CDR2: MNHEY and SMNVEV (reference sequence). The CDR3 is 14 amino acids. The ends lost 5 bases at V and 4 bases at J; junction bases unmatched: 6. The CDR3 here is CASSLAGGPYGYTF. CDR3 sequence (DNA): TGTGCCAGCAGTCTCGCAGGGGGCCCCTATGGCTACACCTTC.

As regards this clone: Other DNA sequences in this sample translate to the same CDR3. The V call is TRBV28, the J call TRBJ2-6, with a weak D call TRBD1 (5 bases). Germline V gene sequence: CDR1 MDHEN, CDR2 SYDVKM. Trimming shortened V by 6 bases and J by 0 bases, and 9 bases separated the two germline ends. This CDR3 is 15 amino acids long. This CDR3 is CASSLQGSGANVLTF. The CDR3 bases are TGTGCCAGCAGCCTCCAGGGCTCTGGGGCCAACGTCCTGACTTTC.

This clone occurred a few times. The chain links TRBV18 to TRBJ2-3; a weak D match, TRBD1 (6 bases). Germline loops: CDR1 KGHSH, CDR2 LQKENI. The CDR3 spans 15 residues. V was trimmed by 3 bases and J by 3 bases, leaving 13 bases between them. CDR3 protein: CASSPARGLTDTQYF. CDR3 in DNA: TGTGCCAGCTCACCGGCCAGGGGATTAACAGATACGCAGTATTTT.

The genes are TRBV5-1 and TRBJ2-3; D unresolved. This CDR3 has 13 residues. Germline CDR1 reads SGHRS; CDR2 reads YFSETQ. The germline V and J ends were trimmed by 4 bases and 0 bases, with 6 bases remaining between them. CDR3 region: CASSTSSTDTQYF. The CDR3 DNA sequence: TGCGCCAGCAGCACCTCTAGCACAGATACGCAGTATTTT.

The V and J genes are TRBV9 and TRBJ1-4; D is uncertain. The ends were cut back, 3 bases at V and 4 bases at J, with 10 bases in the middle. Germline CDR1 and CDR2: SGDLS and YYNGEE. This CDR3 comprises 14 residues. The CDR3 coding sequence is TGTGCCAGCAGCGCCGGCGGGAATAATGAAAAACTGTTTTTT. It specifies CASSAGGNNEKLFF. Full variable domain (outside the CDR3, taken from reference TRBV9 and TRBJ1-4): DSGVTQTPKHLITATGQRVTLRCSPRSGDLSVYWYQQSLDQGLQFLIQYYNGEERAKGNILERFSAQQFPDLHSELNLSSLELGDSALYFCASSAGGNNEKLFFGSGTQLSVL.

CDR3 sequence: CASSPMPQDPGVNTEAFF. In DNA form, the CDR3 reads TGCGCCAGCAGCCCCATGCCACAGGACCCGGGGGTGAACACTGAAGCTTTCTTT. The rearrangement links TRBV5-1 to TRBJ1-1; the D gene is possibly TRBD1 (5 bases). Germline loops: CDR1 SGHRS, CDR2 YFSETQ. This CDR3 is 18 amino acids long. Trimming cost V 4 bases and J 0 bases, with 22 bases left between them.

The CDR3 loop reads CASSLRPIRTDTQYF. CDR3 bases: TGTGCCAGCAGCCTAAGGCCCATACGAACAGATACGCAGTATTTT. The chain recombines TRBV7-8 with TRBJ2-3; D unclear. This CDR3 has 15 amino acids. From germline, CDR1 is SGHVS and CDR2 FQNEAQ. V shed 5 bases and J shed 3 bases, with 15 bases lying between them.

CDR3 bases: TGTGCCAGCAGCCTGGGACAGAGCCCACGATACGAGCAGTACTTC. Protein sequence: CASSLGQSPRYEQYF. V usage is TRBV6-5 and J usage is TRBJ2-7; TRBD1 agrees at 7 bases. In germline, CDR1 is MNHEY, CDR2 SVGAGI. The trim removed 6 bases at V and 4 bases at J, leaving 12 bases unmatched. The CDR3 covers 15 residues.

This chain links TRBV28 with TRBJ1-2; no reliable D call. This CDR3 is built from 12 residues. The V gene's germline CDR1 is MDHEN and CDR2 SYDVKM. V was clipped by 3 bases and J by 7 bases, with 9 bases between them. CDR3 sequence reads: CASSFLDTGYTF. As DNA, the CDR3 is TGTGCCAGCAGTTTCCTCGATACTGGCTACACCTTC.

The chain links TRBV7-9 to TRBJ1-1; D gene unclear. This CDR3 has 13 residues. Germline V gene lookup returns CDR1 SEHNR and CDR2 FQNEAQ (reference sequence). Trimming removed 3 bases from V and 6 bases from J, with 11 bases in between. The CDR3 sequence is CASSLTGVAEAFF. The CDR3 DNA follows: TGTGCCAGCAGCTTGACCGGGGTCGCTGAAGCTTTCTTT. The full variable domain, its missing parts supplied by reference TRBV7-9 and TRBJ1-1, is DTGVSQNPRHKITKRGQNVTFRCDPISEHNRLYWYRQTLGQGPEFLTYFQNEAQLEKSRLLSDRFSAERPKGSFSTLEIQRTEQGDSAMYLCASSLTGVAEAFFGQGTRLTVV.

The chain uses TRBV7-9 and TRBJ2-3; no clear D gene. The V gene lost 4 bases and the J gene lost 6 bases, with 11 bases spanning the gap. The CDR3 runs 13 residues. Germline V lookup: CDR1 SEHNR, CDR2 FQNEAQ (reference sequence). In DNA, the CDR3 is TGTGCCAGCAGCTCTAGACCACGGGATACGCAGTATTTT. Encoded protein: CASSSRPRDTQYF. The whole variable domain, filled in from reference TRBV7-9 and TRBJ2-3, reads DTGVSQNPRHKITKRGQNVTFRCDPISEHNRLYWYRQTLGQGPEFLTYFQNEAQLEKSRLLSDRFSAERPKGSFSTLEIQRTEQGDSAMYLCASSSRPRDTQYFGPGTRLTVL.

The V and J genes are TRBV24-1 and TRBJ2-1; 12 bases align to TRBD2. The junction had 6 bases not matched to a gene; V was cut back by 4 bases and J by 3 bases. In germline, CDR1 is KGHDR, CDR2 SFDVKD. The CDR3 has 17 amino acids. The CDR3 spells CATSESPGLAGYNEQFF. The CDR3 DNA is TGTGCCACCAGTGAATCCCCGGGACTAGCGGGCTACAATGAGCAGTTCTTC.

This chain connects TRBV24-1 to TRBJ2-7, with D unclear. This CDR3 region has 13 residues. Germline CDR1 and CDR2: KGHDR and SFDVKD. V lost 2 bases and J 1 base, leaving 5 bases between the germline ends. CDR3 nucleotides: TGTGCCACCAGTGATTCCAGGTCCTACGAGCAGTACTTC. This translates into CATSDSRSYEQYF.

V and J are TRBV24-1 and TRBJ2-1, with D perhaps TRBD2 (6 bases). Trimming cost V 1 base and J 7 bases, with 16 bases left between them. Germline CDR1 reads KGHDR; CDR2 reads SFDVKD. The CDR3 consists of 16 residues. The CDR3 protein is CATSDLGQGGWNEQFF. As DNA, the CDR3 is TGTGCCACCAGTGATTTAGGGCAGGGAGGTTGGAATGAGCAGTTCTTC.

The V call is TRBV6-5, the J call TRBJ2-2, with 7 bases aligning to TRBD2. Unmatched junction bases numbered 3, after V lost 5 bases and J lost 0 bases. The germline V gene encodes CDR1 MNHEY and CDR2 SVGAGI. CDR3 length equals 15 residues. The CDR3 DNA is TGTGCCAGCAGTCCCCGGGGGGCGAACACCGGGGAGCTGTTTTTT. This gives the protein CASSPRGANTGELFF.

The chain is built from TRBV9 and TRBJ1-2; TRBD1 agrees at 7 bases. This CDR3 region has 14 residues. CDR1 and CDR2 (germline): SGDLS, YYNGEE. Losses at the gene ends were 4 bases for V and 3 bases for J; bases not matched to a gene: 6. The CDR3 region is CASSPPGQHYGYTF. The DNA of the CDR3 is TGTGCCAGCAGCCCACCGGGACAGCACTATGGCTACACCTTC. The full variable domain, its missing parts supplied by reference TRBV9 and TRBJ1-2, is DSGVTQTPKHLITATGQRVTLRCSPRSGDLSVYWYQQSLDQGLQFLIQYYNGEERAKGNILERFSAQQFPDLHSELNLSSLELGDSALYFCASSPPGQHYGYTFGSGTRLTVV.

The V call is TRBV12-3 or TRBV12-4, the J call TRBJ2-2, with D unclear. This CDR3 has 13 residues. Between the trimmed V and J ends, which lost 6 bases and 3 bases, there was a span of 8 bases. As DNA, the CDR3 is TGTGCCAGCAGCCAACTTTACACCGGGGAGCTGTTTTTT. Residues: CASSQLYTGELFF.

The chain joins TRBV28 to TRBJ2-1; TRBD2 aligns across 10 bases. This CDR3 region has 16 residues. CDR1 is MDHEN, CDR2 SYDVKM, per germline. Unmatched junction bases numbered 5, after V lost 6 bases and J lost 0 bases. CDR3 amino acids: CASSPSGGNSYNEQFF. CDR3 nucleotide sequence: TGTGCCAGCAGCCCTAGCGGGGGTAACTCCTACAATGAGCAGTTCTTC.

The chain is built from TRBV5-1 and TRBJ1-2, with D possibly being TRBD1 (5 bases). V was cut by 4 bases and J by 1 base, with 14 bases left in between. This CDR3 is 15 amino acids long. The V gene's germline CDR1 is SGHRS and CDR2 YFSETQ. Here the CDR3 DNA reads TGCGCCAGCAGCCGAGAACCCCAGGGTAACTATGGCTACACCTTC. Translated, it gives CASSREPQGNYGYTF.

This chain links TRBV7-2 with TRBJ1-1; D is undetermined. V was trimmed by 5 bases and J by 0 bases, leaving 10 bases between them. Germline V gene lookup returns CDR1 SGHTA and CDR2 FQGNSA. The CDR3 spans 14 residues. This CDR3 is CASSATGLNTEAFF. The CDR3, as DNA: TGTGCCAGCAGCGCCACGGGTTTGAACACTGAAGCTTTCTTT.

The chain recombines TRBV5-1 with TRBJ2-1; 9 bases fit TRBD1. CDR3 length equals 16 residues. CDR1 is SGHRS and CDR2 is YFSETQ in the germline V gene. V lost 6 bases and J lost 1; bases outside the gene matches: 8. The CDR3 bases are TGCGCCAGCACCCCGGCGGGGACAGGGTCCTACAATGAGCAGTTCTTC. Protein: CASTPAGTGSYNEQFF.